This T cell receptor beta chain derives from a study of T cell responses to AZD1222 COVID-19 vaccine. Study-level results: Of the AZD1222 recipients, only six were seropositive at baseline.

This clone was counted a few times. As yet, its antigen is unknown. Here immunoSEQ multiplex PCR was the method, and the copy in TCRdb shows in-frame clones only, minus some. In the table there are approximately 82,000 clones, roughly nine tenths of which are singletons. The sequencing here drew on peripheral blood, taken on day 0 of AZD1222 vaccination. This sequence was found in an adult in good health.

CDR3 nucleotides: TGCGCCAGCAGCTTATCTAGCGGACCTACTTTCTACGAGCAGTACTTC. This codes for CASSLSSGPTFYEQYF. The chain carries TRBV5-1 and TRBJ2-7; 7 bases fit TRBD2. Per the germline V gene, CDR1 is SGHRS and CDR2 is YFSETQ. The CDR3 runs 16 residues. The V and J ends lost 2 bases and 3 bases, in that order; junction bases with no gene match: 11.